Shown below are 9 T cell receptor beta chains from a single sample sequenced in a study of blood T cell repertoires in COVID-19. Sequencing was performed with immunoSEQ multiplex PCR; in TCRdb, only in-frame clones are kept and a portion is missing. The sample yields more than 200,000 clones, around 89% seen once. Material for sequencing was peripheral blood. The receptors shown here come from a man younger than 40 with COVID-19, enrolled during active disease.

This clone was found once. The chain carries TRBV7-2 and TRBJ1-2; 8 nucleotides line up with TRBD1. The CDR3 runs 14 residues. The J segment lost 6 bases and the V segment lost 5 bases, leaving 8 bases of the junction unmatched. Per the germline V gene, CDR1 is SGHTA and CDR2 is FQGNSA. The CDR3 spells CASSQQQGADGYTF. In nucleotides, the CDR3 is TGTGCCAGCAGCCAACAGCAGGGGGCGGATGGCTACACCTTC. The full variable domain, its missing parts supplied by reference TRBV7-2 and TRBJ1-2, is GAGVSQSPSNKVTEKGKDVELRCDPISGHTALYWYRQSLGQGLEFLIYFQGNSAPDKSGLPSDRFSAERTGGSVSTLTIQRTQQEDSAVYLCASSQQQGADGYTFGSGTRLTVV.

The gene calls are TRBV5-1 and TRBJ2-1; possible D gene TRBD1, 6 bases. The germline V gene encodes CDR1 SGHRS and CDR2 YFSETQ. Trimming took off 0 bases at V and 5 bases at J, with 9 bases between the two ends. The CDR3 length is 14 residues. Written as DNA, the CDR3 is TGCGCCAGCAGCTTGGGGGACAACAACAATGAGCAGTTCTTC. This gives the protein CASSLGDNNNEQFF.

The chain joins TRBV9 to TRBJ1-4; maybe TRBD1 (5 bases). The CDR3 sequence is 15 residues long. Germline CDR1 and CDR2: SGDLS and YYNGEE. The V end was cut by 4 bases, the J end by 8 bases, with 18 bases between. The CDR3 region has the DNA TGTGCCAGCAGCCCCGACCTGATGGGGCCAGAAAAACTGTTTTTT. Its translation: CASSPDLMGPEKLFF.

The chain is built from TRBV11-2 and TRBJ1-1; 7 bases align to TRBD1. Per germline, CDR1 SGHAT and CDR2 FQNNGV. V shed 0 bases and J 1 base; nucleotides not matched to a gene: 5. The CDR3 length is 16 residues. This CDR3 is CASSLDPQGGNTEAFF. CDR3 in DNA: TGTGCCAGCAGCTTAGATCCCCAGGGGGGGAACACTGAAGCTTTCTTT.

This chain links TRBV11-3 with TRBJ2-2; 8 bases align to TRBD2. CDR3 length equals 16 residues. The germline gives CDR1 SGHNT, CDR2 YENEEA. V shed 5 bases, J shed 3 bases, and the junction held 8 bases outside the gene matches. The CDR3 protein is CASSPGTLADTGELFF. CDR3 in DNA: TGTGCCAGCAGCCCTGGGACACTAGCGGACACCGGGGAGCTGTTTTTT.

This rearrangement joins TRBV29-1 to TRBJ1-1; a weak D match, TRBD1 (5 bases). Germline V CDR1 and CDR2: SQVTM, ANQGSEA. Trimming took off 4 bases at V and 1 base at J, with 13 bases between the two ends. The length of the CDR3 is 14 residues. The CDR3 loop reads CSVGATERNTEAFF. CDR3 bases: TGCAGCGTTGGGGCGACAGAACGGAACACTGAAGCTTTCTTT.

The chain employs TRBV4-1 and TRBJ1-2; TRBD1 agrees at 9 bases. In germline, CDR1 is MGHRA, CDR2 YSYEKL. The V gene end was trimmed by 6 bases and the J gene end by 1 base; junction bases not matched to a gene: 3. The CDR3 consists of 14 residues. The CDR3 reads CASRPTGGNYGYTF. The CDR3 region has the DNA TGCGCCAGCAGGCCGACAGGGGGTAACTATGGCTACACCTTC.

The V and J genes are TRBV6-5 and TRBJ2-7; TRBD1 matches 9 bases. CDR1 is MNHEY and CDR2 is SVGAGI in the germline V gene. This CDR3 region has 13 residues. With 10 bases clipped from V and 5 bases from J, the junction kept 9 bases outside the gene matches. CDR3 amino acids: CATRGTGIHEQYF. The CDR3 nucleotides read TGTGCCACCCGAGGGACAGGGATCCACGAGCAGTACTTC.

This chain joins TRBV6-5 and TRBJ1-2; 7 nucleotides agree with TRBD1. The CDR3 length is 11 residues. The junction had 2 bases not matched to a gene; V was cut back by 6 bases and J by 7 bases. Germline values: CDR1 MNHEY, CDR2 SVGAGI. In DNA, the CDR3 is TGTGCCAGCAGGCACAGGGGTGGCTACACCTTC. It encodes CASRHRGGYTF.